This TCR beta chain stems from a study of regulatory T cells in long-lasting Graves disease. Germline V gives CDR1 KGHSH, CDR2 LQKENI. The CDR3 is made up of 13 amino acids. Construction of TCR beta libraries relied on iRepertoire HTBI primers and on Arm-PCR targeting CDR3 regions. TCRdb ran MiXCR on the multiplex PCR reads and lists one entry per CDR3 protein. The table records about 660,000 distinct CDR3 sequences, 25% to 35% of them present only once. In this sample, this clonotype turned up a few times. Relative to the germline gene, one junction end is altered; a read error may explain this. Time point meaning: persistent/refractory GD, antithyroid drugs over 5 years with positive TRAb. PBMC-extracted RNA yielded the TCR library. An endocrinology department in Xi'an, China, recruited the patients.

This sequence originates from a female donor with Graves disease. The V gene is TRBV18, the J gene TRBJ1-2; 9 bases map to TRBD1. The sample was peripheral blood mononuclear cells (PBMCs), taken when the disease was refractory, from a patient treated with antithyroid drugs. The CDR3 here is CASSKDRGYGHTF. Written as DNA, the CDR3 is TGTGCCAGCTCAAAAGACAGGGGGTATGGCCACACCTTC.